This record concerns one TCR beta chain sequence. The sample originates from a study of blood T cell repertoires in COVID-19. Study summary: Whether acute or convalescent, the COVID-19 samples came from the United States, Italy and Spain. From T cells, B-cell-depleted T cells, or PBMCs came the material, which was cDNA or gDNA.

Assay: immunoSEQ multiplex PCR; the TCRdb copy retains only in-frame clones and omits some. The sample lists about 480,000 clones, approximately 87% occurring once. Sequenced: PBMCs or T cells enriched from blood (not recorded which). This TCR was recovered from a woman aged 40 to 49 who had recovered from COVID-19.

Here the CDR3 reads CASSPGTSGSNYEQYF. CDR3 nucleotide sequence: TGCGCCAGCAGCCCCGGGACTAGCGGGAGCAACTACGAGCAGTACTTC. V usage is TRBV4-3 and J usage is TRBJ2-7; 14 bases are a match to TRBD2. This CDR3 is built from 16 residues. Losses at the gene ends were 4 bases for V and 3 bases for J; bases not matched to a gene: 5. CDR1 is LGHNA, CDR2 YSLEER, per germline.